These 11 T cell receptor beta chains came from one sample sequenced in a study of T-cell reconstitution after alpha-beta-depleted transplantation in children. Unique molecular identifiers were incorporated into the prepared TCRbeta library. Each CDR3 protein gets one entry after TCRdb re-called the PCR reads with MiXCR. The sample has about 200,000 distinct CDR3 sequences, approximately 8.4% seen once. The material sequenced was PBMCs, mostly from graft donor cells, taken 360 days after TCRalphabeta/CD19-depleted stem cell transplant. These receptors originate from a male patient aged 2 to 9 who had a stem cell transplant for acute myeloid leukemia, so the T cells may come from the graft donor.

This clonotype was counted ten times or more. This chain connects TRBV6-1 to TRBJ1-5, with a tentative D call TRBD1 (5 bases). Germline V lookup: CDR1 MNHNS, CDR2 SASEGT. Trimming shortened V by 4 bases and J by 1 base, and 20 bases separated the two germline ends. This CDR3 comprises 18 residues. The CDR3 DNA reads as TGTGCCAGCAGTGGCACAACCCGGGACTCCAGGAGCAATCAGCCCCAGCATTTT. Its protein product is CASSGTTRDSRSNQPQHF.

This sequence joins TRBV29-1 and TRBJ1-1, with a possible D match to TRBD1 (5 bases). CDR1 and CDR2 (germline): SQVTM, ANQGSEA. Trimming cost V 5 bases and J 6 bases, with 13 bases left between them. This CDR3 region has 12 residues. The CDR3 sequence is CSVPGREAEAFF. The CDR3 region has the DNA TGCAGCGTTCCGGGCAGGGAGGCTGAAGCTTTCTTT. The complete variable domain, with remaining parts taken from reference TRBV29-1 and TRBJ1-1, reads SAVISQKPSRDICQRGTSLTIQCQVDSQVTMMFWYRQQPGQSLTLIATANQGSEATYESGFVIDKFPISRPNLTFSTLTVSNMSPEDSSIYLCSVPGREAEAFFGQGTRLTVV.

The rearrangement uses TRBV5-1 and TRBJ1-6; no clear D gene. Germline assignment: CDR1 SGHRS and CDR2 YFSETQ. There are 17 residues in the CDR3. With 4 bases removed from V and 0 bases from J, the gap between germline ends came to 14 bases. CDR3 sequence (DNA): TGCGCCAGCAGCCCTGGACTGCCCAGCTCCTATAATTCACCCCTCCACTTT. It translates to CASSPGLPSSYNSPLHF.

This clonotype has a count of ten or more. This chain uses TRBV5-4 with TRBJ2-1; D gene ambiguous. Trimming removed 0 bases at V and 5 bases at J, with 15 bases between. Germline-derived CDR1 and CDR2 are SGHNT and YYREEE (reference sequence). CDR3 length: 16 amino acids. CDR3 protein: CASSLGRGDTHNEQFF. In DNA, the CDR3 is TGTGCCAGCAGCTTGGGGCGTGGTGACACCCACAATGAGCAGTTCTTC.

This clonotype was seen at least ten times. The chain employs TRBV7-8 and TRBJ2-7; D gene ambiguous. The CDR3 covers 12 residues. Per the germline V gene, CDR1 is SGHVS and CDR2 is FQNEAQ. The V end lost 7 bases, the J end lost 6 bases, and 13 bases lay between the germline ends. Written as DNA, the CDR3 is TGTGCCAGCACCCAGCCAATGGGCGAGCAGTACTTC. It codes for CASTQPMGEQYF.

This clonotype came up a few times. V gene TRBV7-9 combines with J gene TRBJ1-1; 7 bases are shared with TRBD1. CDR3 length: 14 residues. With V trimmed by 2 bases and J by 4 bases, 4 bases remained unmatched. Per the germline V gene, CDR1 is SEHNR and CDR2 is FQNEAQ (reference sequence). CDR3 nucleotide sequence: TGTGCCAGCAGCTTACAGGGGGGCGTCACTGAAGCTTTCTTT. As protein: CASSLQGGVTEAFF.

In its sample, this clonotype was seen many times. The genes are TRBV11-1 and TRBJ2-3; D ambiguous. The CDR3 spans 13 residues. CDR1 SGHAT and CDR2 FQDESV come from the germline V gene (reference sequence). Trimming took off 5 bases at V and 9 bases at J, with 15 bases between the two ends. The CDR3 loop is CASSPPMGRTQYF. CDR3 DNA: TGTGCCAGCAGCCCACCGATGGGCCGCACGCAGTATTTT.

This clonotype was counted only a few times. The chain has TRBV5-6 and TRBJ2-7, with 8 bases that match TRBD1. Losses at the gene ends were 3 bases for V and 2 bases for J; bases not matched to a gene: 7. Germline CDR1 SGHDT, CDR2 YYEEEE. The CDR3 is made up of 15 amino acids. CDR3 DNA sequence: TGTGCCAGCAGCTCCCGGGACAGGATGACCTACGAGCAGTACTTC. Amino acid sequence: CASSSRDRMTYEQYF.

The chain carries TRBV12-3 or TRBV12-4 and TRBJ2-1, with 10 positions matching TRBD2. The trim removed 6 bases at V and 8 bases at J, leaving 10 bases unmatched. The CDR3 is 15 amino acids. CDR3 sequence reads: CASSPRIAGGHEQFF. CDR3 DNA sequence: TGTGCCAGCAGCCCCCGGATAGCGGGGGGCCATGAGCAGTTCTTC.

This clonotype was found a few times. The rearrangement links TRBV11-2 to TRBJ2-1; 7 nucleotides match TRBD2. The CDR3 runs to 17 residues. Losses at the gene ends were 1 base for V and 6 bases for J; bases not matched to a gene: 12. Germline V gene sequence: CDR1 SGHAT, CDR2 FQNNGV. Here the CDR3 DNA reads TGTGCCAGCAGCTTAGGCGCCGGGGGGTACAGTATCAATGAGCAGTTCTTC. Encoded protein: CASSLGAGGYSINEQFF.

This clonotype was counted many times. The gene calls are TRBV7-9 and TRBJ2-6; D is unresolved. The V and J ends lost 1 base and 4 bases respectively, with 2 bases between them. The germline V gene has CDR1 SEHNR and CDR2 FQNEAQ (reference sequence). This CDR3 spans 13 amino acids. DNA for the CDR3: TGTGCCAGCAGCTTAGGAGGGGCCAACGTCCTGACTTTC. It specifies CASSLGGANVLTF.